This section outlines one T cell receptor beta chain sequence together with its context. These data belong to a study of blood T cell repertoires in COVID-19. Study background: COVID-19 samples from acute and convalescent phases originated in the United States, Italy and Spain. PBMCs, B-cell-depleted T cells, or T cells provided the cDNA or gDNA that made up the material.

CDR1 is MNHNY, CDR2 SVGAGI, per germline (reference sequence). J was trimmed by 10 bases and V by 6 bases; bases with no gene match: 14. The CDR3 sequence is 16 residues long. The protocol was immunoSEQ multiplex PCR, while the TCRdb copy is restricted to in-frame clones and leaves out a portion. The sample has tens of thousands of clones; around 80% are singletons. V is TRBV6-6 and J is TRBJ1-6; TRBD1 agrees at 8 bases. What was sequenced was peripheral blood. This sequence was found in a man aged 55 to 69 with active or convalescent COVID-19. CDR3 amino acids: CASSPTLGQGGSPLHF. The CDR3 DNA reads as TGTGCCAGCAGCCCTACCCTTGGACAGGGAGGATCACCCCTCCACTTT.